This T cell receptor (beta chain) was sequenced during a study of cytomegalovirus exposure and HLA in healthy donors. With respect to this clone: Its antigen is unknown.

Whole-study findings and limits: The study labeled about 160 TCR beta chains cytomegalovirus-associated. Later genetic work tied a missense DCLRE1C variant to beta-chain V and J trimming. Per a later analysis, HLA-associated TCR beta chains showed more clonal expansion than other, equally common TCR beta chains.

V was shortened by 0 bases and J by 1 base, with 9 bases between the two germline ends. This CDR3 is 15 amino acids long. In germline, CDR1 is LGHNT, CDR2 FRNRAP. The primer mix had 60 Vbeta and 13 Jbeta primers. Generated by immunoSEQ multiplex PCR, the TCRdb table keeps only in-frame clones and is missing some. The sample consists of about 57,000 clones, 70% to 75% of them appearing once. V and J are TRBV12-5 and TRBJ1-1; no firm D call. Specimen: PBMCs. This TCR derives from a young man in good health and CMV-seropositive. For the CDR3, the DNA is TGTGCTAGTGGTTTGGTATTGGGAGAGAACACTGAAGCTTTCTTT. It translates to CASGLVLGENTEAFF.